The source of this TCR beta chain is a study of blood T cell repertoires in COVID-19. Turning to the study itself: Acute and convalescent COVID-19 samples came from the United States, Italy and Spain. T cells, B-cell-depleted T cells, or PBMCs supplied cDNA or gDNA.

This CDR3 is built from 13 residues. V lost 5 bases and J 3 bases, leaving 5 bases between the germline ends. Germline CDR1 LNHDA, CDR2 SQIVND (reference sequence). As processed by the authors: By means of reference gene primer amplification, nucleated cell counts were estimated. TCRdb's table, derived via immunoSEQ multiplex PCR, lists solely in-frame clones and lacks some. V, J and clone size are taken as reported in that table, and D and trimming were inferred from the DNA itself. The sample contains 100,000 to 120,000 clones, nearly 90% of which appear only once. The source of this sequence is a human donor in a cohort sampled during active COVID-19. The V and J genes are TRBV19 and TRBJ2-6; D gene ambiguous. Material: peripheral blood. The CDR3 region has the DNA TGTGCCAGTAGTTATAGTGGGGCCAACGTCCTGACTTTC. Translated, it gives CASSYSGANVLTF.